This T cell receptor (beta chain) was obtained from a study of blood T cell repertoires in COVID-19. Across the study: Some COVID-19 samples were acute and others convalescent; all came from the United States, Italy and Spain. The analysed material was cDNA or gDNA that came from T cells, B-cell-depleted T cells, or PBMCs.

Per the authors' pipeline: Amplification of reference gene primers provided the estimated nucleated cell counts. TCRdb's copy holds only in-frame clones and misses some; the assay was immunoSEQ multiplex PCR. D and trimming come from the DNA, and the V and J calls and clone size come from that table. The sample holds over 110,000 clones, about nine tenths seen once. This sequence originates from a human donor in a cohort sampled during active COVID-19. Sequences were obtained from peripheral blood.

The CDR3 reads CASSSLTGSGNTIYF. DNA for the CDR3: TGCGCCAGCAGCTCTCTGACAGGATCTGGAAACACCATATATTTT. The rearrangement uses TRBV5-1 and TRBJ1-3, with D maybe TRBD1 (6 bases). Per germline, CDR1 SGHRS and CDR2 YFSETQ. V lost 3 bases and J 1 base, leaving 11 bases between the germline ends. The CDR3 has 15 residues.